The 26 T cell receptor beta chains presented below share a single source sample, sequenced in a study of cytomegalovirus exposure and HLA in healthy donors. It was with 60 Vbeta and 13 Jbeta primers that the PCR ran. Repertoires were generated with immunoSEQ multiplex PCR, while TCRdb's copy carries only in-frame clones and drops some. Of 80,000 or so clones listed, just over 75% are singletons. The material sequenced was PBMCs. These TCRs come from a man aged 50 or older in good health and CMV-seropositive.

The rearrangement joins TRBV11-3 to TRBJ1-6; D uncertain. The ends were cut back, 3 bases at V and 7 bases at J, with 13 bases in the middle. The germline V gene has CDR1 SGHNT and CDR2 YENEEA. The CDR3 spans 15 residues. CDR3 amino acids: CASSFGSPNNSPLHF. CDR3 in DNA: TGTGCCAGCAGCTTCGGTTCTCCGAACAATTCACCCCTCCACTTT.

This clone was seen a few times. This chain links TRBV4-1 with TRBJ2-3; 8 bases agree with TRBD2. In germline, CDR1 is MGHRA, CDR2 YSYEKL. This CDR3 has 16 amino acids. Trimming at V came to 2 bases and at J to 5 bases, leaving 9 bases not matched to a gene. The CDR3 loop is CASSQSGSSGKDTQYF. In DNA, the CDR3 is TGCGCCAGCAGCCAAAGCGGGAGTTCAGGTAAAGATACGCAGTATTTT.

The genes are TRBV5-4 and TRBJ2-7; 11 nucleotides agree with TRBD2. Germline V CDR1 and CDR2: SGHNT, YYREEE (reference sequence). V shed 5 bases and J 5 bases; nucleotides not matched to a gene: 12. This CDR3 is built from 16 residues. CDR3 DNA: TGTGCCAGCAGTATCGGGACTAGCGGAATTAGAGACGAGCAGTACTTC. Its protein is CASSIGTSGIRDEQYF.

J is TRBJ2-5 and V is TRBV4-3; 7 bases are shared with TRBD2. Germline V gene data show CDR1 as LGHNA and CDR2 as YSLEER. With 1 base clipped from V and 5 bases from J, the junction kept 7 bases outside the gene matches. This CDR3 is built from 15 residues. The CDR3 loop is CASSQVLAARETQYF. The CDR3 DNA reads TGCGCCAGCAGCCAAGTCCTAGCGGCTCGGGAGACCCAGTACTTC.

This clone has just one count. V is TRBV10-3 and J is TRBJ1-5; TRBD1 matches 9 bases. The V gene end was trimmed by 2 bases and the J gene end by 6 bases; junction bases not matched to a gene: 11. This CDR3 is 17 amino acids long. Germline V gives CDR1 ENHRY, CDR2 SYGVKD. The CDR3 DNA reads TGTGCCATCAGTGAGCCGCAGGGACAGGGTATGGGTCAGCCCCAGCATTTT. Translated, it gives CAISEPQGQGMGQPQHF.

This clone was counted between two and nine times. The genes are TRBV5-6 and TRBJ2-5; TRBD1 agrees at 7 bases. In germline, CDR1 is SGHDT, CDR2 YYEEEE. The CDR3 extends over 13 amino acids. V trimming: 2 bases; J trimming: 3 bases; junction bases outside the gene matches: 1. The CDR3 protein is CASSFGTEETQYF. The CDR3 DNA is TGTGCCAGCAGCTTCGGGACAGAAGAGACCCAGTACTTC.

This chain joins TRBV4-3 and TRBJ2-7, with 7 positions matching TRBD2. The CDR3 has 16 amino acids. Germline values: CDR1 LGHNA, CDR2 YSLEER. Trimming took 0 bases from V and 3 from J; bases not matched to a gene: 8. CDR3 amino acids: CASSQDGGLADYEQYF. In DNA form, the CDR3 reads TGCGCCAGCAGCCAAGATGGTGGGCTAGCGGACTACGAGCAGTACTTC.

Only one count was recorded for this clone. The V call is TRBV4-3, the J call TRBJ2-4; tentative D call: TRBD2 (5 bases). The CDR3 length is 15 residues. Trimming pared 1 base from V and 8 bases from J, leaving 15 bases between. Germline V gene lookup returns CDR1 LGHNA and CDR2 YSLEER. The DNA of the CDR3 is TGCGCCAGCAGCCAAGGTTTTTCGGGAACGGACATTCAGTACTTC. Its protein is CASSQGFSGTDIQYF.

CDR3 sequence reads: CASGHPTGKYSNQPQHF. Written as DNA, the CDR3 is TGTGCTAGTGGTCATCCGACAGGGAAATATAGCAATCAGCCCCAGCATTTT. V is TRBV12-5 and J is TRBJ1-5; 7 nucleotides match TRBD1. After removal of 5 bases from V and 0 bases from J, the junction contained 10 bases not matched to a gene. Germline V gene data show CDR1 as LGHNT and CDR2 as FRNRAP. CDR3 size: 17 residues. Full variable domain (rest looked up from reference TRBV12-5 and TRBJ1-5): DARVTQTPRHKVTEMGQEVTMRCQPILGHNTVFWYRQTMMQGLELLAYFRNRAPLDDSGMPKDRFSAEMPDATLATLKIQPSEPRDSAVYFCASGHPTGKYSNQPQHFGDGTRLSIL.

The chain employs TRBV30 and TRBJ2-1, with 15 bases identical to TRBD2. Germline CDR1 and CDR2: GTSNPN and SVGIG (reference sequence). V lost 5 bases, J lost 7 bases, and 9 bases stayed unmatched. The CDR3 runs 16 residues. CDR3 amino acids: CAWAPTGTSGRNEQFF. In DNA form, the CDR3 reads TGTGCCTGGGCCCCCACCGGGACTAGCGGGAGGAATGAGCAGTTCTTC.

The V and J genes are TRBV6-1 and TRBJ2-7, with D tentatively TRBD1 (6 bases). V was shortened by 6 bases and J by 4 bases, with 10 bases between the two germline ends. In germline, CDR1 is MNHNS, CDR2 SASEGT. This CDR3 comprises 12 residues. In nucleotides, the CDR3 is TGTGCCAGCAGGAGAACAGGGTACGAGCAGTACTTC. Its protein product is CASRRTGYEQYF.

The CDR3 DNA reads TGCGCCAGCAGTCACTCTAAACTCGGACAGGGTGAAGAAAGTGGTGGAAACACCATATATTTT. This codes for CASSHSKLGQGEESGGNTIYF. The chain is built from TRBV23-1 and TRBJ1-3; 8 bases are shared with TRBD1. TRBV23-1 belongs to the ORF category, with a function that is uncertain. The CDR3 extends over 21 amino acids. The ends lost 3 bases at V and 3 bases at J; junction bases unmatched: 22.

This chain links TRBV7-2 with TRBJ2-7; a weak D match, TRBD1 (6 bases). V was clipped by 5 bases and J by 0 bases, with 17 bases between them. The CDR3 spans 16 residues. Germline CDR1 reads SGHTA; CDR2 reads FQGNSA. CDR3 loop: CASSPYPTGLSYEQYF. CDR3 DNA sequence: TGTGCCAGCAGCCCCTACCCGACAGGCCTCTCCTACGAGCAGTACTTC.

This clone was seen a few times. The V and J genes are TRBV7-6 and TRBJ2-3; TRBD1 might be the D (5 bases). The germline V gene encodes CDR1 SGHVS and CDR2 FNYEAQ. V was pared by 5 bases and J by 2 bases, with 8 bases between. CDR3 length: 13 amino acids. The CDR3 region has the DNA TGTGCCAGCAGCGCAGGGATCACAGATACGCAGTATTTT. Its translation: CASSAGITDTQYF. The whole variable domain, filled in from reference TRBV7-6 and TRBJ2-3, reads GAGVSQSPRYKVTKRGQDVALRCDPISGHVSLYWYRQALGQGPEFLTYFNYEAQQDKSGLPNDRFSAERPEGSISTLTIQRTEQRDSAMYRCASSAGITDTQYFGPGTRLTVL.

The chain is built from TRBV7-3 and TRBJ2-3; perhaps TRBD2 as D (5 bases). Trimming pared 7 bases from V and 1 base from J, leaving 9 bases between. The CDR3 contains 13 residues. Germline values: CDR1 SGHTA, CDR2 FQGTGA. The CDR3 nucleotides are TGTGCCAGCAACGAGGGAGGCACAGATACGCAGTATTTT. Protein: CASNEGGTDTQYF.

This chain connects TRBV21-1 to TRBJ2-7; TRBD2 is taken as the D call from the table, unchecked against the DNA. TRBV21-1 is given as a pseudogene. The CDR3 runs 16 residues. The CDR3 DNA reads TGTGCCAGCAGCAACCATTGGCTAGCAGATATCTACGAGCAGTACTTC. This codes for CASSNHWLADIYEQYF.

This chain joins TRBV14 and TRBJ2-1; 7 bases are a match to TRBD2. This CDR3 has 17 residues. CDR1 and CDR2 from the germline V gene are SGHDN and FVKESK. The trim removed 1 base at V and 0 bases at J, leaving 6 bases unmatched. The CDR3 DNA reads as TGTGCCAGCAGCCAAGCCCAAAAGCGGGACTCCTACAATGAGCAGTTCTTC. Translating gives CASSQAQKRDSYNEQFF.

V and J are TRBV5-6 and TRBJ2-2; D unclear. Between the trimmed V and J ends, which lost 4 bases and 7 bases, there was a span of 8 bases. Per germline, CDR1 SGHDT and CDR2 YYEEEE. The CDR3 contains 12 residues. The CDR3 region is CASSLWLGELFF. CDR3 bases: TGTGCCAGCAGCCTCTGGCTCGGGGAGCTGTTTTTT.

The genes are TRBV30 and TRBJ2-7; TRBD1 agrees at 10 bases. Germline loops: CDR1 GTSNPN, CDR2 SVGIG (reference sequence). The CDR3 length is 12 residues. J gave up 10 bases and V 5 bases, and 8 bases lay outside the gene matches. As DNA, the CDR3 is TGTGCCTGGGACGGGACAGGGGTTCGACAGTACTTC. Translated, it gives CAWDGTGVRQYF. Using reference TRBV30 and TRBJ2-7 for the parts outside the CDR3, the full variable domain is SQTIHQWPATLVQPVGSPLSLECTVEGTSNPNLYWYRQAAGRGLQLLFYSVGIGQISSEVPQNLSASRPQDRQFILSSKKLLLSDSGFYLCAWDGTGVRQYFGPGTRLTVT.

The chain has TRBV30 and TRBJ2-1; tentatively, D is TRBD2 (6 bases). The CDR3 runs 12 residues. The germline V gene has CDR1 GTSNPN and CDR2 SVGIG (reference sequence). V gave up 2 bases and J gave up 13 bases, with 15 bases separating them. The DNA for the CDR3 is TGTGCCTGGAGTCGGGGACTTTCCGAACAGTTCTTC. As protein: CAWSRGLSEQFF.

V usage is TRBV7-2 and J usage is TRBJ2-1; the match to TRBD2 covers 7 bases. The V gene's germline CDR1 is SGHTA and CDR2 FQGNSA. The CDR3 covers 14 residues. Trimming removed 3 bases from V and 6 bases from J; junction bases left unmatched: 5. CDR3 nucleotide sequence: TGTGCCAGCAGCTTCGCACTAGCGTCCAATGAGCAGTTCTTC. Its translation is CASSFALASNEQFF.

The chain has TRBV30 and TRBJ1-5; 10 bases align to TRBD1. Trimming cost V 2 bases and J 4 bases; bases outside gene matches: 2. Germline loops: CDR1 GTSNPN, CDR2 SVGIG (reference sequence). The length of the CDR3 is 14 residues. The CDR3 nucleotides read TGTGCCTGGAGTCCGGGACAGGGGAATCAGCCCCAGCATTTT. Protein sequence: CAWSPGQGNQPQHF. The whole variable domain, filled in from reference TRBV30 and TRBJ1-5, reads SQTIHQWPATLVQPVGSPLSLECTVEGTSNPNLYWYRQAAGRGLQLLFYSVGIGQISSEVPQNLSASRPQDRQFILSSKKLLLSDSGFYLCAWSPGQGNQPQHFGDGTRLSIL.

This clone is a singleton in its sample. The genes are TRBV13 and TRBJ2-1; 13 bases are a match to TRBD2. The CDR3 is 16 amino acids. J gave up 8 bases and V 2 bases, and 6 bases lay outside the gene matches. Germline assignment: CDR1 PRHDT and CDR2 FYEKMQ (reference sequence). The CDR3 here is CASSLSGLAGRDEQFF. The CDR3 DNA follows: TGTGCCAGCAGCTTATCGGGACTAGCGGGAAGGGATGAGCAGTTCTTC.

Notes on this clone: One end of the junction is discordant with germline, which a read error may explain. The CDR3 is CASSLSLSGANGLTF. In DNA form, the CDR3 reads TGTGCCAGCAGCCTAAGCCTTTCTGGGGCCAACGGCCTGACTTTC. V is TRBV5-4 and J is TRBJ2-6; D is possibly TRBD1 (5 bases). Per germline, CDR1 SGHNT and CDR2 YYREEE (reference sequence). This CDR3 has 15 residues.

The genes are TRBV19 and TRBJ2-7; 9 positions match TRBD2. V trimming: 4 bases; J trimming: 3 bases; junction bases outside the gene matches: 4. The CDR3 has 14 residues. Germline-derived CDR1 and CDR2 are LNHDA and SQIVND (reference sequence). CDR3 amino acids: CASSTSGRLYEQYF. The CDR3 nucleotides are TGTGCCAGTAGTACAAGCGGGAGGCTCTACGAGCAGTACTTC.

V usage is TRBV19 and J usage is TRBJ1-2, with D uncertain. This CDR3 comprises 13 residues. Germline V gene lookup returns CDR1 LNHDA and CDR2 SQIVND (reference sequence). Trimming shortened V by 7 bases and J by 4 bases, and 13 bases separated the two germline ends. The CDR3 reads CASTSGWIYGYTF. For the CDR3, the DNA is TGTGCCAGTACCTCGGGATGGATCTATGGCTACACCTTC. The full variable domain, completed using reference TRBV19 and TRBJ1-2, is DGGITQSPKYLFRKEGQNVTLSCEQNLNHDAMYWYRQDPGQGLRLIYYSQIVNDFQKGDIAEGYSVSREKKESFPLTVTSAQKNPTAFYLCASTSGWIYGYTFGSGTRLTVV.